Listed here are 4 T cell receptor beta chains from one sample, sequenced in a study of memory B cells and T cells in multiple sclerosis. Generated by immunoSEQ multiplex PCR, the TCRdb table keeps only in-frame clones and is missing some. The sample has some 49,000 clones, around 79% seen once. After stimulus-free culture, autoproliferating CFSE-dim and non-proliferating CFSE-high T cells were sequenced separately. Pooled replicate wells came from 5x10^7 CFSE-labeled PBMCs cultured less than 9 days without stimulus. No antigen has been assigned to these receptors. What was sequenced was PBMCs from blood kept in culture. The receptors were gathered from a human donor with multiple sclerosis.

V gene TRBV25-1 combines with J gene TRBJ1-2; D is undetermined. The CDR3 covers 14 residues. Trimming left V 8 bases short and J 1 base short, with 14 bases between. CDR1 and CDR2 from the germline V gene are MGHDK and SYGVNS. CDR3 coding DNA: TGTGCCAGCCGCCGCGCAGGCAATAACTATGGCTACACCTTC. Amino acid sequence: CASRRAGNNYGYTF.

The chain employs TRBV13 and TRBJ1-2, with D maybe TRBD1 (6 bases). Germline V CDR1 and CDR2: PRHDT, FYEKMQ (reference sequence). V was trimmed by 5 bases and J by 4 bases, leaving 11 bases between them. The CDR3 consists of 13 residues. DNA of the CDR3: TGTGCCAGCAGCCGGGACACCTTCTATGGCTACACCTTC. Translating gives CASSRDTFYGYTF.

DNA of the CDR3: TGTGCCTGGAGTCCGAACAGCGGGGACGAGCAGTACTTC. Protein: CAWSPNSGDEQYF. The chain carries TRBV30 and TRBJ2-7; 7 bases align to TRBD2. Per germline, CDR1 GTSNPN and CDR2 SVGIG (reference sequence). This CDR3 spans 13 amino acids. V shed 2 bases, J shed 5 bases, and the junction held 6 bases outside the gene matches.

The chain has TRBV7-3 and TRBJ2-5; the D is unclear. The CDR3 covers 13 residues. Germline CDR1 is SGHTA and CDR2 is FQGTGA. Deletions cut 3 bases from V and 4 bases from J, with 9 bases between. This chain's CDR3 is CASSFGSRETQYF. CDR3 in DNA: TGTGCCAGCAGCTTCGGTTCGCGAGAGACCCAGTACTTC.